A single sample is the source of the 15 T cell receptor beta chains below, sequenced in a study of technical replicates of blood from a few donors. TCRdb keeps only in-frame clones here, not all; method: immunoSEQ multiplex PCR. The data hold under 80,000 clones, with around 94% observed a single time. Input material: T cells isolated from PBMCs. These receptors originate from a human donor in good health.

The V and J genes are TRBV27 and TRBJ2-2, with TRBD1 matching over 8 bases. The germline V gene encodes CDR1 MNHEY and CDR2 SMNVEV (reference sequence). The CDR3 totals 13 residues. The CDR3 here is CATRGLNTGELFF. The CDR3 coding sequence is TGTGCGACCAGGGGGCTGAACACCGGGGAGCTGTTTTTT.

The V and J genes are TRBV5-6 and TRBJ2-1; no definite D call. Trimming took off 4 bases at V and 8 bases at J, with 13 bases between the two ends. The CDR3 loop spans 13 amino acids. In germline, CDR1 is SGHDT, CDR2 YYEEEE. DNA for the CDR3: TGTGCCAGCAGCCCCAATCCGGCGGATGAGCAGTTCTTC. Its translation is CASSPNPADEQFF.

This clone appeared a few times. The chain recombines TRBV5-1 with TRBJ2-1, with 9 bases aligning to TRBD2. This CDR3 has 14 residues. The germline V gene encodes CDR1 SGHRS and CDR2 YFSETQ. The ends lost 4 bases at V and 7 bases at J; junction bases unmatched: 6. The CDR3 DNA reads TGCGCCAGCAGCCATGGACTAGCGAGGAATGAGCAGTTCTTC. Protein product: CASSHGLARNEQFF. Combining the CDR3 with reference TRBV5-1 and TRBJ2-1 gives the whole variable domain KAGVTQTPRYLIKTRGQQVTLSCSPISGHRSVSWYQQTPGQGLQFLFEYFSETQRNKGNFPGRFSGRQFSNSRSEMNVSTLELGDSALYLCASSHGLARNEQFFGPGTRLTVL.

J is TRBJ1-2 and V is TRBV5-1; TRBD1 might be the D (6 bases). Germline lookup yields CDR1 SGHRS and CDR2 YFSETQ. V was clipped by 4 bases and J by 3 bases, with 19 bases between them. The CDR3 spans 16 residues. The CDR3 sequence is CASSIVPTGTHYGYTF. The CDR3 DNA follows: TGCGCCAGCAGCATCGTACCCACCGGGACACACTATGGCTACACCTTC.

The chain has TRBV14 and TRBJ1-2, with D tentatively TRBD1 (6 bases). CDR1 and CDR2 from the germline V gene are SGHDN and FVKESK. The CDR3 is 12 residues long. Trimming removed 6 bases at V and 4 bases at J, with 9 bases between. CDR3: CASRRGIYGYTF. For the CDR3, the DNA is TGTGCCAGCAGGAGGGGGATCTATGGCTACACCTTC.

The chain employs TRBV5-1 and TRBJ1-2, with D perhaps TRBD1 (6 bases). This CDR3 is built from 13 residues. Germline CDR1 reads SGHRS; CDR2 reads YFSETQ. Between the trimmed V and J ends, which lost 1 base and 4 bases, there was a span of 8 bases. The CDR3 nucleotides are TGCGCCAGCAGCTTGCAGGGGCCCTATGGCTACACCTTC. The encoded protein is CASSLQGPYGYTF. The whole variable domain, filled in from reference TRBV5-1 and TRBJ1-2, reads KAGVTQTPRYLIKTRGQQVTLSCSPISGHRSVSWYQQTPGQGLQFLFEYFSETQRNKGNFPGRFSGRQFSNSRSEMNVSTLELGDSALYLCASSLQGPYGYTFGSGTRLTVV.

The rearrangement uses TRBV5-1 and TRBJ2-3, with TRBD1 matching over 10 bases. V gave up 2 bases and J gave up 2 bases; unmatched junction bases: 8. There are 17 residues in the CDR3. The V gene's germline CDR1 is SGHRS and CDR2 YFSETQ. CDR3 region: CASSLLRQGANTDTQYF. CDR3 coding DNA: TGCGCCAGCAGCTTACTGCGACAGGGGGCAAACACAGATACGCAGTATTTT.

V and J are TRBV30 and TRBJ1-3; D is undetermined. Germline CDR1 GTSNPN, CDR2 SVGIG (reference sequence). Trimming stripped 2 bases from V and 2 bases from J, with 7 bases between. This CDR3 has 13 amino acids. CDR3 DNA: TGTGCCTGGAGTAGCGGCACTGGAAACACCATATATTTT. This gives the protein CAWSSGTGNTIYF.

V is TRBV4-1 and J is TRBJ2-5; 9 bases fit TRBD1. The CDR3 is 16 amino acids. V was pared by 5 bases and J by 4 bases, with 11 bases of the junction left unmatched. Germline CDR1 is MGHRA and CDR2 is YSYEKL. CDR3 sequence reads: CASSDGPGQGIETQYF. DNA for the CDR3: TGCGCCAGCAGCGACGGCCCCGGACAGGGGATAGAGACCCAGTACTTC.

This clone has only one observation. The J gene is TRBJ2-5, the V gene TRBV10-3; possibly TRBD1 for D (6 bases). This CDR3 is built from 18 residues. V lost 3 bases and J lost 1, with 21 bases in between. Per germline, CDR1 ENHRY and CDR2 SYGVKD. CDR3 amino acids: CAISDYPPTGKSQETQYF. CDR3 DNA sequence: TGTGCCATCAGTGACTACCCCCCTACAGGGAAATCCCAAGAGACCCAGTACTTC.

Details on this clone: Other DNA sequences in this sample translate to the same CDR3. The chain combines TRBV18 with TRBJ1-5; D unresolved. This CDR3 is built from 13 residues. V lost 3 bases to trimming and J lost 4 bases, with 7 bases between them. CDR1 is KGHSH, CDR2 LQKENI, per germline. DNA for the CDR3: TGTGCCAGCTCACCGGGAGAAAATCAGCCCCAGCATTTT. Amino acids: CASSPGENQPQHF.

The rearrangement joins TRBV7-2 to TRBJ1-1; possible D gene TRBD1, 5 bases. Trimming shortened V by 7 bases and J by 0 bases, and 12 bases separated the two germline ends. Per germline, CDR1 SGHTA and CDR2 FQGNSA. CDR3 length: 14 residues. The CDR3 region is CASTGGVVNTEAFF. CDR3 in DNA: TGTGCCAGCACTGGGGGGGTTGTGAACACTGAAGCTTTCTTT.

The chain combines TRBV29-1 with TRBJ1-1; D uncertain. The CDR3 runs 13 residues. V lost 4 bases, J lost 1 base, and 10 bases lay in between. Per germline, CDR1 SQVTM and CDR2 ANQGSEA. CDR3 amino acids: CSVVAQANTEAFF. The CDR3 DNA sequence: TGCAGCGTTGTAGCGCAGGCGAACACTGAAGCTTTCTTT.

The CDR3 reads CASSRGRDRPSQQYF. The CDR3 bases are TGTGCCAGCAGCCGAGGCCGGGACAGGCCGTCCCAGCAGTACTTC. The J gene is TRBJ2-7, the V gene TRBV11-3; 8 bases match TRBD1. CDR3 length: 15 amino acids. The ends lost 5 bases at V and 8 bases at J; junction bases unmatched: 14. Germline V gene data show CDR1 as SGHNT and CDR2 as YENEEA.

The rearrangement links TRBV19 to TRBJ2-7; a possible D gene is TRBD2 (6 bases). V was shortened by 4 bases and J by 2 bases, with 27 bases between the two germline ends. Germline V gene sequence: CDR1 LNHDA, CDR2 SQIVND (reference sequence). The CDR3 has 19 residues. As DNA, the CDR3 is TGTGCCAGTAGTAGGATGGGCCGTGGGGCTTGGGGGGAAACCTACGAGCAGTACTTC. It codes for CASSRMGRGAWGETYEQYF.